The present T cell receptor beta chain was sequenced within a study of cytomegalovirus exposure and HLA in healthy donors. Study as a whole: Sequencing of roughly 180 million T cells in an earlier analysis found around 120 million unique TCR beta sequences. Findings and caveats of the study: The authors enumerated over 150 TCR beta chains as linked to cytomegalovirus. Some V segments could not be told apart, so they were left out, TRBV6-2 and TRBV6-3 among them.

This clone appeared a single time. Its matching antigen is unknown. The CDR3 runs 13 residues. In germline, CDR1 is SGHVS, CDR2 FNYEAQ. Trimming pared 5 bases from V and 2 bases from J, leaving 7 bases between. Researchers ran the PCR with 60 Vbeta and 13 Jbeta primers. Libraries were prepared by immunoSEQ multiplex PCR; TCRdb keeps only in-frame clonotypes and omits some of them. This table holds under 150,000 clones, 78% found once. The clonotype was recovered from a woman aged 40 to 50 in good health and CMV-seropositive. Sequencing was done on a sample of PBMCs. The V gene is TRBV7-6, the J gene TRBJ2-1; tentative D call: TRBD2 (6 bases). The chain's CDR3 is CASSGGAYNEQFF. CDR3 nucleotides: TGTGCCAGCAGCGGCGGGGCCTACAATGAGCAGTTCTTC.